Included here is one TCR beta chain sequence, with context. This entry comes from a study of HIV-infected patients and healthy controls. V lost 1 base and J 4 bases, leaving 10 bases between the germline ends. The CDR3 contains 15 residues. Germline-derived CDR1 and CDR2 are SEHNR and FQNEAQ (reference sequence). TCRdb reprocessed the 5' RACE reads via MiXCR and lists one record per CDR3 protein. This repertoire shows around 64,000 distinct CDR3 sequences, around 17% found once; its top ten account for approximately 5.2%. The gene calls are TRBV7-9 and TRBJ1-4; unclear D gene. Sequencing was carried out using CD4+ T cells from blood. The receptor was derived from a human donor in good health. The CDR3 sequence is CASSLGVRSNEKLFF. CDR3 DNA sequence: TGTGCCAGCAGCTTAGGTGTCAGAAGTAATGAAAAACTGTTTTTT.